These 16 T cell receptor beta chains originate from one sample sequenced in a study of blood T cells in healthy people across ages. Then a second PCR, running about 6 to 12 cycles, was carried out with a sample-barcoded 5' primer and a J-beta primer mix. TCRdb itself ran the 5' RACE reads through MiXCR, one entry per CDR3 protein. The table records about 640,000 distinct CDR3 sequences, roughly 53% of them present only once. Sequencing input: blood. The receptors shown here come from a man aged 55 to 70 in good health.

This chain links TRBV5-1 with TRBJ1-5, with 8 nucleotides matching TRBD1. The CDR3 covers 15 residues. The V segment lost 0 bases and the J segment 6 bases; nucleotides outside the gene matches: 5. Germline CDR1 SGHRS, CDR2 YFSETQ. The CDR3 sequence: CASSLDGQGGQPQHF. In DNA form, the CDR3 reads TGCGCCAGCAGCTTGGACGGACAGGGCGGTCAGCCCCAGCATTTT.

This chain uses TRBV12-3 or TRBV12-4 with TRBJ2-7; the match to TRBD1 covers 8 bases. The CDR3 contains 13 residues. After removal of 5 bases from V and 3 bases from J, the junction contained 3 bases not matched to a gene. The CDR3 region has the DNA TGTGCCAGCAGTATCGGGACAGGCTACGAGCAGTACTTC. This sequence encodes CASSIGTGYEQYF.

V is TRBV29-1 and J is TRBJ2-4, with D hard to call. The better agreement between TRBJ2-7 and the DNA end casts doubt on the J call. The CDR3 contains 11 residues. Germline CDR1 reads SQVTM; CDR2 reads ANQGSEA. CDR3 amino acids: CSVRVGYEQYF. CDR3 nucleotide sequence: TGCAGCGTTAGAGTCGGTTACGAGCAGTACTTC.

This rearrangement joins TRBV7-9 to TRBJ1-1, with unresolved D. Trimming took 4 bases from V and 0 from J, leaving 6 bases between them. The CDR3 consists of 13 residues. Germline CDR1 SEHNR, CDR2 FQNEAQ (reference sequence). CDR3 loop: CASSSYLNTEAFF. The CDR3 DNA follows: TGTGCCAGCAGCTCGTACCTGAACACTGAAGCTTTCTTT. The entire variable domain, with the rest obtained from reference TRBV7-9 and TRBJ1-1, is as follows: DTGVSQNPRHKITKRGQNVTFRCDPISEHNRLYWYRQTLGQGPEFLTYFQNEAQLEKSRLLSDRFSAERPKGSFSTLEIQRTEQGDSAMYLCASSSYLNTEAFFGQGTRLTVV.

Many counts were recorded for this clonotype. The chain joins TRBV2 to TRBJ2-5; 8 bases line up with TRBD2. Germline V gene sequence: CDR1 SNHLY, CDR2 FYNNEI. J gave up 8 bases and V 3 bases, and 5 bases lay outside the gene matches. The CDR3 contains 13 residues. The CDR3 region is CASSDSGTSTQYF. Written as DNA, the CDR3 is TGTGCCAGCAGTGACTCCGGGACTAGTACCCAGTACTTC.

The chain links TRBV12-3 or TRBV12-4 to TRBJ2-4, with D perhaps TRBD2 (6 bases). The assigned J gene may be wrong: the sequence end matches TRBJ2-5 better. The CDR3 has 16 amino acids. Here the CDR3 reads CASSWRAGAGQETQYF. The CDR3 DNA reads as TGTGCCAGCTCATGGAGGGCAGGCGCTGGGCAAGAGACCCAGTACTTC.

This clonotype was observed once. V gene TRBV11-2 combines with J gene TRBJ2-1; 7 bases agree with TRBD1. J lost 9 bases, V lost 6 bases, and 11 bases had no gene match. CDR1 and CDR2 (germline): SGHAT, FQNNGV. This CDR3 is 14 amino acids long. CDR3 nucleotides: TGTGCCAGCAGTGGGACAGTGGGAGTGGGTGAGCAGTTCTTC. Amino acids: CASSGTVGVGEQFF.

The gene calls are TRBV11-3 and TRBJ2-5; the D call may be TRBD1 or TRBD2 (5 bases each). The CDR3 is 15 residues long. Trimming shortened V by 0 bases and J by 7 bases, and 15 bases separated the two germline ends. CDR1 and CDR2 from the germline V gene are SGHNT and YENEEA. CDR3 nucleotide sequence: TGTGCCAGCAGCTTAGATCGTGGGACCCAGGGGACCCAGTACTTC. The encoded protein is CASSLDRGTQGTQYF.

The chain uses TRBV20-1 and TRBJ2-1, with D perhaps being TRBD1 or TRBD2 (6 bases each). The germline gives CDR1 DFQATT, CDR2 SNEGSKA (reference sequence). V lost 0 bases, J lost 9 bases, and 18 bases lay in between. The CDR3 extends over 15 amino acids. The CDR3 region has the DNA TGCAGTGCTAGAGATTTCGGGGGCCGGGGTAGTGAGCAGTTCTTC. As protein: CSARDFGGRGSEQFF.

This clonotype occurred once. The chain joins TRBV12-3 or TRBV12-4 to TRBJ2-1, with 10 bases that match TRBD2. The CDR3 is made up of 18 amino acids. The ends lost 6 bases at V and 7 bases at J; junction bases unmatched: 18. DNA for the CDR3: TGTGCCAGCAGCCCGGGAGGGGGGCCGGGACTAGCGATTAATGAGCAGTTCTTC. Its translation: CASSPGGGPGLAINEQFF.

This clonotype was seen a few times. V is TRBV3-1 and J is TRBJ2-7, with a weak D call TRBD1 (6 bases). Trimming left V 0 bases short and J 0 bases short, with 9 bases between. The CDR3 is made up of 15 amino acids. Germline CDR1 and CDR2: LGHDT and YNNKEL (reference sequence). This chain's CDR3 is CASSQDTGTSYEQYF. The CDR3 DNA sequence: TGTGCCAGCAGCCAAGACACAGGGACCTCCTACGAGCAGTACTTC.

The chain links TRBV6-6 to TRBJ2-1; 8 bases line up with TRBD2. V was pared by 2 bases and J by 2 bases, with 2 bases of the junction left unmatched. The germline gives CDR1 MNHNY, CDR2 SVGAGI (reference sequence). CDR3 length equals 15 residues. CDR3 sequence reads: CASSYGGGTYNEQFF. CDR3 DNA: TGTGCCAGCAGTTACGGCGGGGGGACCTACAATGAGCAGTTCTTC.

The gene calls are TRBV19 and TRBJ2-1; TRBD2 matches 7 bases. The CDR3 loop spans 14 amino acids. CDR1 is LNHDA and CDR2 is SQIVND in the germline V gene (reference sequence). After removal of 4 bases from V and 6 bases from J, the junction contained 6 bases not matched to a gene. For the CDR3, the DNA is TGTGCCAGTAGTACCGGACTAGGCCTCAATGAGCAGTTCTTC. Amino acids: CASSTGLGLNEQFF.

This clonotype was observed a handful of times. The V and J genes are TRBV3-1 and TRBJ2-5; TRBD2 matches 8 bases. CDR3 size: 16 residues. The germline V gene encodes CDR1 LGHDT and CDR2 YNNKEL (reference sequence). Trimming took 1 base from V and 4 from J; bases not matched to a gene: 8. The CDR3 region has the DNA TGTGCCAGCAGCCAAGGGGCCTCGAGCGGGGGAGAGACCCAGTACTTC. This encodes CASSQGASSGGETQYF.

This clonotype was observed once. Mismatch with germline at one junction end may stem from a read error. This chain uses TRBV3-1 with TRBJ2-3; D unresolved. Germline V lookup: CDR1 LGHDT, CDR2 YNNKEL (reference sequence). The CDR3 covers 13 residues. The CDR3 DNA reads TGCGCCAGCAGCCAAAGCCTAACAGATACGCAGTATTTT. This encodes CASSQSLTDTQYF.

This clonotype has more than one count but fewer than ten. The chain links TRBV20-1 to TRBJ2-5; 8 bases are a match to TRBD1. The DNA end is more similar to TRBJ2-7, so the J call may be wrong. The CDR3 is 14 amino acids. Germline V gene sequence: CDR1 DFQATT, CDR2 SNEGSKA (reference sequence). The CDR3 nucleotides are TGCAGTGCTCTCCCGGGACAGGTGCCATACGAGCAGTACTTC. Translated, it gives CSALPGQVPYEQYF.